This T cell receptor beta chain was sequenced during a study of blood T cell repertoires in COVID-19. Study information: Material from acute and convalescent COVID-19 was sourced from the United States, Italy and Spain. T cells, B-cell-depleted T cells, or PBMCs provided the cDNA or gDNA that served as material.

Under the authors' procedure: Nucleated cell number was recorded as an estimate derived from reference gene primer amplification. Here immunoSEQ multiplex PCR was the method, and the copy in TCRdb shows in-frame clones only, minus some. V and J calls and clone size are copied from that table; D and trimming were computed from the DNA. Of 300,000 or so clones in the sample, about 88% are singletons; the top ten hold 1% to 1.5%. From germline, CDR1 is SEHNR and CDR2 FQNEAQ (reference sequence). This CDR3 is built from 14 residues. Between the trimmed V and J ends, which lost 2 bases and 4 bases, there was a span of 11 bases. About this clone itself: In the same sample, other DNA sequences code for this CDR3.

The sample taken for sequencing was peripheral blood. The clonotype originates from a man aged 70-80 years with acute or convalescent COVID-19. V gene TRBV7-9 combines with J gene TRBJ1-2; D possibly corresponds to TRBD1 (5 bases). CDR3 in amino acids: CASSLQGESYGYTF. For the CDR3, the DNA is TGTGCCAGCAGCTTACAGGGTGAGAGCTATGGCTACACCTTC.